Listed here are 3 T cell receptor beta chains from one sample, sequenced in a study of beta chain features in type 1 diabetes. Expressed TCRB transcripts were sequenced after all isolated RNA was converted to cDNA. Using immunoSEQ multiplex PCR, the repertoire was profiled, and TCRdb retains in-frame clones only, with some absent. The table has 350,000 to 450,000 clones, about 15% seen once. Sequenced sample: naive CD4+ T cells from blood. These TCRs come from a man aged 25-45 years in good health.

The chain recombines TRBV7-2 with TRBJ1-2; D is ambiguous. The germline V gene encodes CDR1 SGHTA and CDR2 FQGNSA. Trimming took 2 bases from V and 0 from J, leaving 7 bases between them. There are 14 residues in the CDR3. The CDR3 sequence is CASSLIMPNYGYTF. Written as DNA, the CDR3 is TGTGCCAGCAGCTTAATTATGCCTAACTATGGCTACACCTTC.

This chain joins TRBV4-1 and TRBJ2-7; possibly TRBD1 for D (5 bases). Trimming took 4 bases from V and 2 from J, leaving 18 bases between them. Germline CDR1 is MGHRA and CDR2 is YSYEKL. This CDR3 has 16 amino acids. CDR3 amino acids: CASSPQEGAPTYEQYF. The CDR3 nucleotides are TGCGCCAGCAGCCCCCAAGAAGGGGCTCCCACCTACGAGCAGTACTTC.

This rearrangement joins TRBV9 to TRBJ1-4, with TRBD1 as a possible D gene (6 bases). This CDR3 has 13 residues. Trimming took 0 bases from V and 7 from J, leaving 7 bases between them. The germline gives CDR1 SGDLS, CDR2 YYNGEE. The CDR3 reads CASSVGGGEKLFF. The CDR3 region has the DNA TGTGCCAGCAGCGTAGGAGGGGGTGAAAAACTGTTTTTT.